A selection of T cell receptor beta chains follows, all from one sample in a study of shared clonotypes between healthy human individuals. Profiled with immunoSEQ multiplex PCR; TCRdb holds only in-frame clones, not every one. This table has some 240,000 clones, about 69% appearing once. Specimen: memory CD4+ T cells sorted from blood. The receptors originated from a man aged 30-40 years in good health. Each CDR3 is given with its conserved first and last residue. D genes are given only for firm matches. For some rows the clone size is stated as once, few or many, or as a class when expanded; others skip it.

>.|TRBJ1-1|TRBD1|TRBV7-9
CASSLNQGGDQAFF
TGTGCCAGCAGCCTAAACCAGGGGGGCGATCAAGCTTTCTTT
>.|TRBJ2-3|TRBD2|TRBV28
CASSLLVWGGTDTQYF
TGTGCCAGCAGTTTGCTGGTGTGGGGGGGAACAGATACGCAGTATTTT
>.|TRBJ2-1|TRBD2|TRBV5-4
CASTQGLAGWGSYNEQFF
TGTGCCAGCACCCAGGGACTAGCGGGATGGGGCTCCTACAATGAGCAGTTCTTC
>.|TRBJ1-1|.|TRBV28
CASRSRSIGNTEAFF
TGTGCCAGCAGATCGAGATCTATCGGGAACACTGAAGCTTTCTTT
>.|TRBJ2-5|.|TRBV29-1
CSVVGLQETQYF
TGCAGCGTTGTAGGGCTACAAGAGACCCAGTACTTC
>.|TRBJ2-3|TRBD2|TRBV6-4
CASSGTSKDTQYF
TGTGCCAGCAGTGGGACTAGCAAAGATACGCAGTATTTT
>.|TRBJ1-2|TRBD1|TRBV6-5
CASRKIGTELYGYTF
TGTGCCAGCAGAAAAATTGGGACAGAACTCTATGGCTACACCTTC
>.|TRBJ1-2|.|TRBV13
CASKERGGPFYGYTF
TGTGCCAGCAAGGAAAGGGGAGGTCCGTTCTATGGCTACACCTTC
>few|TRBJ2-7|.|TRBV28
CASSLAPYEQYF
TGTGCCAGCAGCCTAGCGCCCTACGAGCAGTACTTC
>.|TRBJ2-5|TRBD1|TRBV7-8
CASSLALGRGETQYF
TGTGCCAGCAGCTTAGCGCTCGGCAGGGGGGAGACCCAGTACTTC
>few|TRBJ2-2|TRBD2|TRBV28
CASSLSVGLANTGELFF
TGTGCCAGCAGTTTGAGCGTGGGACTAGCGAACACCGGGGAGCTGTTTTTT
>once|TRBJ1-5|.|TRBV6-1
CASSELDLYSNQPQHF
TGTGCCAGCAGTGAATTGGACCTGTATAGCAATCAGCCCCAGCATTTT
>.|TRBJ2-5|.|TRBV7-9
CASSFGWETQYF
TGTGCCAGCAGCTTCGGTTGGGAGACCCAGTACTTC
>.|TRBJ2-1|.|TRBV5-1
CASSPSGQSYNEQFF
TGCGCCAGCAGCCCCTCGGGACAATCCTACAATGAGCAGTTCTTC
>.|TRBJ2-3|.|TRBV7-8
CASSFGGTDTQYF
TGTGCCAGCAGCTTCGGAGGCACAGATACGCAGTATTTT
>.|TRBJ1-2|.|TRBV4-1
CASSQSSSRDYGYTF
TGCGCCAGCAGCCAAAGTTCTAGCCGGGACTATGGCTACACCTTC